This TCR beta chain was identified during a study of chemoradiotherapy in HPV16-positive cancers. Study details: A couple of HPV16-positive patients' cells yielded candidate HPV-specific clones and common motifs. General study points: HPV-specific T cells were functionally defined from only a couple of HPV16-positive patients. During treatment, candidate HPV-specific clones and E7-related motifs expanded in tumor.

Germline lookup yields CDR1 SGHVS and CDR2 FNYEAQ. The CDR3 runs 15 residues. Trimming took 6 bases from V and 5 from J; bases not matched to a gene: 9. Repertoires were sampled repeatedly during chemoradiotherapy. The repertoire was sequenced with immunoSEQ multiplex PCR; TCRdb's copy has only in-frame clones and lacks some. The table includes some 17,000 clones, 85% to 90% detected once. Details on this clone: Antigen: not known.

V usage is TRBV7-6 and J usage is TRBJ2-3; 9 positions agree with TRBD1. This sequence originates from a human donor with HPV-associated anogenital cancer. The specimen was blood, collected from a patient who underwent chemoradiotherapy. CDR3 in DNA: TGTGCCAGCAGGTCACGGGACAGGGTTGGAGATACGCAGTATTTT. It yields the protein CASRSRDRVGDTQYF.